The sequence of this T cell receptor beta chain was determined in a study of blood T cells in healthy people across ages. The CDR3 is made up of 17 amino acids. V lost 4 bases to trimming and J lost 4 bases; unmatched junction nucleotides: 13. Per the germline V gene, CDR1 is MNHNS and CDR2 is SASEGT. This clonotype showed up just a few times. The authors ran a second PCR of roughly 7 to 11 cycles using a sample-barcoded 5' primer and a J-beta primer mix. From the 5' RACE reads, TCRdb called clonotypes with MiXCR, one entry per CDR3 protein. Of about 640,000 distinct CDR3 sequences detected, approximately 59% appear once; the ten largest clones hold over 30%.

Sequencing input: blood. The rearrangement uses TRBV6-1 and TRBJ1-2; TRBD1 matches at 9 bases. This receptor was identified in a man in his fifties or sixties in good health. CDR3 loop: CASSVDLGTGPSYGYTF. The CDR3 DNA is TGTGCCAGCAGTGTAGACCTCGGGACAGGGCCCTCCTATGGCTACACCTTC.